This TCR beta chain was sequenced in a study of cytomegalovirus exposure and HLA in healthy donors. Primers included in the PCR were 60 Vbeta and 13 Jbeta primers. The protocol was immunoSEQ multiplex PCR, while the TCRdb copy is restricted to in-frame clones and leaves out a portion. This table lists over 100,000 clones. Germline assignment: CDR1 MGHDK and CDR2 SYGVNS. This CDR3 has 12 residues. V lost 0 bases and J 3 bases, leaving 2 bases between the germline ends. The source is a woman in her thirties or forties in good health and CMV-seropositive. The sequenced sample consisted of PBMCs. The gene calls are TRBV25-1 and TRBJ1-1, with unresolved D. CDR3 DNA sequence: TGTGCCAGCAGTGAATACTACACTGAAGCTTTCTTT. It yields the protein CASSEYYTEAFF.